This TCR beta chain was sequenced during a study of shared T cell receptors in the human thymus (dated by TCRdb to 2020 to 2022). Context from the whole study: The study examined how the human thymus generates shared, self-reactive T-cell receptor alpha chains.

Library preparation employed the immunoSEQ multiplex PCR assay. Drawn from immuneACCESS, this table holds only the in-frame rearrangements with V and J called that TCRdb kept. Clones are partly lost; checked studies trace under half to an unresolved V gene and leave the rest unexplained. The sample data list 600,000 or so clones, and about 89% of these were observed just once. Jointly, the top ten make up about 0.0094% of the sample. CDR1 and CDR2 are drawn from the germline V gene: SGHRS, YFSETQ. From its cysteine to its phenylalanine, the CDR3 spans 17 amino acids. Of the read, only the CDR3 DNA is kept; its 51 bases are in frame from base 1. The trim is 0 bases for V and 1 base for J, with a gap of 11 bases between the germline ends. Turning to this clone: What antigen it recognizes has not been identified. No clone much larger than this one lies a single base away; base qualities are absent.

The sample also formed part of further work on human thymus T cells. The second study's authors report: The donors were immunologically healthy infants in Finland who had open corrective cardiac surgery for congenital heart defects. Thymus tissue was collected as surgical resects that were removed during corrective cardiac surgery. Usage of V and J gene segments appeared to be biased in both the thymic and the peripheral blood repertoires. Highly overlapping thymic TCR repertoires among unrelated individuals were reported in the related research. The study described the TCR alpha and beta repertoires in roughly 8 infant thymus samples and a few matching peripheral blood samples. Donor ages ranged from about 7 to 244 days, and the cohort comprised over 5 male and a couple of female infants. Thymocytes were released mechanically from tissue and stored at -70 °C as pellets of roughly 9.5-31 million cells. Genomic DNA was extracted from frozen cell pellets with a QIAsymphony instrument. The immunoSEQ multiplex PCR assay was used to amplify the TCRB and TCRAD loci from a standardized amount of quality-controlled genomic DNA. The amplicons covered the V(D)J region and were long enough to include the CDR3 and to identify the V and J genes. Through the commercial immunoSEQ service, the amplicons were sequenced on an Illumina platform. Primer bias and sequencing errors were corrected as previously described, and TCRAD and TCRB definitions were based on the IMGT database. Repertoires were analysed with immunoSEQ Analyzer 3.0 and VDJTools, covering basic statistics, V/J segment usage, diversity estimates, rarefaction and pairwise overlap. Chao1, ChaoE, Efron-Thisted, Shannon and inverse Simpson indices were used to estimate diversity, which was also estimated on datasets down-sampled to the smallest sample. Repertoire overlap used strict matching of CDR3 nucleotide sequence, V gene and J gene, with Jaccard-based multidimensional scaling clustering. Thymus samples yielded on average around 810,000 unique TCRB clonotypes, compared with roughly 92,000 from blood samples.

Sequencing was performed on thymocytes. The TCR sequence derives from a boy younger than two with a congenital heart defect. Donor details come from another sample of the same person, matched by shared clones. The chain is encoded by TRBV5-1 joined to TRBJ1-6; matching of 5 bases hints at TRBD1 as the D gene. The DNA sequence follows: TGCGCCAGCAGCTTGGAGGGGCGGTTTTCCTATAATTCACCCCTCCACTTT. Its amino acids are CASSLEGRFSYNSPLHF.